This is a list of T cell receptor beta chains from one sample in a study of blood T cell repertoires in COVID-19. Profiling relied on immunoSEQ multiplex PCR, and the TCRdb table lists in-frame clones only, not all of them. The table lists about 200,000 clones, around 82% of them singletons. Sequences were obtained from PBMCs or T cells enriched from blood (not recorded which). Source of these receptors: a man aged 35-49 years who had recovered from COVID-19. Each CDR3 is given with its conserved first and last residue. D genes are given only for firm matches. A row's size may be missing; if present it is once, few, many or a size class.

clone_size,v_call,d_call,j_call,cdr3_aa,cdr3_nt
.,TRBV18,.,TRBJ1-2,CASSPNAQGNYGYTF,TGTGCCAGCTCACCAAATGCTCAGGGGAACTATGGCTACACCTTC
.,TRBV2,TRBD1,TRBJ1-5,CARGGAGQPQHF,TGTGCCAGAGGGGGCGCGGGGCAGCCCCAGCATTTT
few,TRBV11-3,.,TRBJ2-2,CASSWTGVDWRNTGELFF,TGTGCCAGCAGCTGGACCGGGGTCGACTGGAGAAACACCGGGGAGCTGTTTTTT
.,TRBV20-1,.,TRBJ2-5,CSASRRETQYF,TGCAGTGCTAGTCGGCGGGAGACCCAGTACTTC
once,TRBV9,TRBD2,TRBJ2-1,CASSVVGGGEQFF,TGTGCCAGCAGCGTCGTAGGCGGGGGTGAGCAGTTCTTC
few,TRBV5-5,.,TRBJ2-3,CASSLDSFTDTQYF,TGTGCCAGCAGCTTGGATTCCTTCACAGATACGCAGTATTTT
.,TRBV7-2,.,TRBJ2-7,CASTHSGTSYEQYF,TGTGCCAGCACCCATAGCGGAACCTCCTACGAGCAGTACTTC
.,TRBV6-5,TRBD2,TRBJ2-2,CASNLLATGELFF,TGTGCCAGCAACCTACTAGCGACCGGGGAGCTGTTTTTT
.,TRBV18,TRBD2,TRBJ2-1,CASSPPDERTSANEQFF,TGTGCCAGCTCACCGCCCGATGAGAGGACTAGCGCTAATGAGCAGTTCTTC
.,TRBV19,TRBD1,TRBJ1-5,CASSPKGQGADSNQPQHF,TGTGCCAGTAGTCCTAAAGGACAGGGGGCGGATAGCAATCAGCCCCAGCATTTT
.,TRBV5-1,TRBD2,TRBJ2-7,CASSLGLAGALHEQYF,TGCGCCAGCAGCTTGGGACTAGCGGGAGCGCTCCACGAGCAGTACTTC
.,TRBV5-6,TRBD1,TRBJ1-1,CASSLVGAGGLAEAFF,TGTGCCAGCAGCTTGGTAGGGGCAGGGGGCCTGGCTGAAGCTTTCTTT
.,TRBV7-9,.,TRBJ1-1,CASVSNTEAFF,TGTGCCAGCGTCAGTAACACTGAAGCTTTCTTT
.,TRBV5-1,TRBD2,TRBJ2-5,CASSLQTSGYQETQYF,TGCGCCAGCAGCCTCCAGACTAGCGGATATCAAGAGACCCAGTACTTC
.,TRBV19,.,TRBJ2-2,CATSFLAQNTGELFF,TGTGCCACCTCGTTTCTAGCGCAAAACACCGGGGAGCTGTTTTTT
.,TRBV23-1,.,TRBJ2-1,CASTWVARRTYNEQFF,TGCGCCAGCACTTGGGTAGCGCGGAGAACCTACAATGAGCAGTTCTTC
.,TRBV7-9,TRBD2,TRBJ2-1,CASSLLGLAGGSEQFF,TGTGCCAGCAGCTTACTGGGACTAGCGGGAGGTAGTGAGCAGTTCTTC
.,TRBV5-1,.,TRBJ1-4,CASSLAGAEEKLFF,TGCGCCAGCAGCTTGGCAGGGGCTGAAGAAAAACTGTTTTTT
.,TRBV5-1,TRBD1,TRBJ2-1,CASTYRDRGLNEQFF,TGCGCCAGCACCTACCGGGACAGGGGGCTCAATGAGCAGTTCTTC
few,TRBV2,.,TRBJ2-7,CASSEGRGAYEQYF,TGTGCCAGCAGTGAAGGAAGGGGTGCCTACGAGCAGTACTTC
.,TRBV15,.,TRBJ2-7,CATSRLTGQTYEQYF,TGTGCCACCAGCAGACTAACCGGACAGACCTACGAGCAGTACTTC
once,TRBV27,TRBD1,TRBJ1-2,CASSTGGGGYTF,TGTGCCAGCAGCACAGGGGGGGGCGGCTACACCTTC
.,TRBV2,TRBD2,TRBJ2-1,CASSELAGPSNEQFF,TGTGCCAGCAGTGAATTAGCGGGACCCAGCAATGAGCAGTTCTTC
once,TRBV3-1/TRBV3-2,.,TRBJ2-7,CASSPFDRIDMEQYF,TGTGCCAGCAGCCCCTTCGACAGGATTGATATGGAGCAGTACTTC
.,TRBV2,.,TRBJ1-5,CASRRGRDQPQHF,TGTGCCAGCCGACGGGGAAGAGATCAGCCCCAGCATTTT
.,TRBV30,TRBD2,TRBJ2-2,CARGGGSGANTGELFF,TGTGCCCGGGGGGGAGGTAGCGGAGCGAACACCGGGGAGCTGTTTTTT
once,TRBV7-9,TRBD2,TRBJ2-1,CASSSPREPIYNEQFF,TGTGCCAGCAGCTCCCCGCGGGAGCCCATCTACAATGAGCAGTTCTTC
.,TRBV6-2/TRBV6-3,.,TRBJ1-1,CASSTPLHTEAFF,TGTGCCAGCAGCACACCCTTACACACTGAAGCTTTCTTT
.,TRBV7-9,.,TRBJ2-5,CASSLTAGLQETQYF,TGTGCCAGCAGCTTAACGGCGGGATTACAAGAGACCCAGTACTTC
.,TRBV6-5,.,TRBJ1-6,CASSYGEVLGNSPLHF,TGTGCCAGCAGTTACGGGGAGGTCTTGGGGAATTCACCCCTCCACTTT
few,TRBV6-2/TRBV6-3,TRBD2,TRBJ2-7,CASSLSGTIHEQYF,TGTGCCAGCAGTTTAAGCGGGACTATCCACGAGCAGTACTTC
.,TRBV5-6,.,TRBJ2-2,CASSSWPAYTGELFF,TGTGCCAGCAGCTCTTGGCCAGCGTACACCGGGGAGCTGTTTTTT
few,TRBV10-3,.,TRBJ1-6,CAISEDRNSPLHF,TGTGCCATCAGTGAGGACAGGAATTCACCCCTCCACTTT
few,TRBV28,.,TRBJ1-5,CASRSTGNQPQHF,TGTGCCAGCAGATCGACAGGCAATCAGCCCCAGCATTTT
.,TRBV5-1,.,TRBJ1-1,CASSFRVGAEAFF,TGCGCCAGCAGCTTCAGGGTCGGAGCTGAAGCTTTCTTT
.,TRBV6-5,.,TRBJ1-2,CASSYRGGYGYTF,TGTGCCAGCAGTTACAGGGGGGGCTATGGCTACACCTTC
.,TRBV27,TRBD1,TRBJ2-7,CASSFFGQGFDEQYF,TGTGCCAGCAGCTTTTTCGGACAGGGGTTCGACGAGCAGTACTTC
.,TRBV4-3,TRBD1,TRBJ1-4,CASSQDQGAWTNEKLFF,TGCGCCAGCAGCCAAGATCAGGGGGCATGGACTAATGAAAAACTGTTTTTT
few,TRBV6-5,.,TRBJ1-4,CASRSAGAANEKLFF,TGTGCCAGCAGGTCCGCAGGGGCGGCTAATGAAAAACTGTTTTTT
.,TRBV7-2,.,TRBJ1-2,CASTSTPQGNGYTF,TGTGCCAGCACTTCAACCCCCCAGGGTAATGGCTACACCTTC
.,TRBV27,.,TRBJ1-5,CASSPMGGLSNQPQHF,TGTGCCAGCAGTCCCATGGGGGGGCTTAGCAATCAGCCCCAGCATTTT
.,TRBV9,TRBD2,TRBJ2-5,CASSGGLAGNQETQYF,TGTGCCAGCAGCGGGGGACTAGCGGGGAACCAAGAGACCCAGTACTTC
.,TRBV5-8,.,TRBJ1-1,CASSRTGLNTEAFF,TGTGCCAGCAGCAGAACGGGACTAAACACTGAAGCTTTCTTT
.,TRBV4-2,TRBD2,TRBJ2-7,CASSQGTSGPGGVYEQYF,TGTGCCAGCAGCCAGGGGACTAGCGGCCCTGGGGGTGTCTACGAGCAGTACTTC
.,TRBV5-4,.,TRBJ1-3,CASSSAGGGTFSGNTIYF,TGTGCCAGCAGCTCGGCTGGCGGTGGGACTTTCTCTGGAAACACCATATATTTT
.,TRBV19,.,TRBJ1-5,CASSSRLGDNSNQPQHF,TGTGCCAGTAGTTCCCGGTTAGGGGACAATAGCAATCAGCCCCAGCATTTT
.,TRBV24-1,.,TRBJ2-7,CATSDSTGSYEQYF,TGTGCCACCAGTGATTCTACGGGGTCCTACGAGCAGTACTTC
once,TRBV18,.,TRBJ1-2,CASSPYEPDYGYTF,TGTGCCAGCTCACCATATGAGCCCGACTATGGCTACACCTTC